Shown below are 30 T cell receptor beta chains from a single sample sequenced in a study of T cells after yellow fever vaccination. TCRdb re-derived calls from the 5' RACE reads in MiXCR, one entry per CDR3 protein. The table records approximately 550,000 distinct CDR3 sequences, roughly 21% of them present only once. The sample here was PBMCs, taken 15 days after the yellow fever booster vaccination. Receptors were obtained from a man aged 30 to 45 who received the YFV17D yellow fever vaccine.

The CDR3 nucleotides are TGTGCCAGCTCACCTGGGACAGAGAACACTGAAGCTTTCTTT. Amino acid sequence: CASSPGTENTEAFF. This rearrangement joins TRBV18 to TRBJ1-1; 7 nucleotides match TRBD1. V shed 3 bases and J 1 base; nucleotides not matched to a gene: 2. Per the germline V gene, CDR1 is KGHSH and CDR2 is LQKENI. The CDR3 is made up of 14 amino acids.

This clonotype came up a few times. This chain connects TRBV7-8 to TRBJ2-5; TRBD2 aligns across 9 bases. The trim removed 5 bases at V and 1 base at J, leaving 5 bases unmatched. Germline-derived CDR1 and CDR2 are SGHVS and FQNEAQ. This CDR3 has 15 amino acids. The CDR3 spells CASSTTSGIQETQYF. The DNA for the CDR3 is TGTGCCAGCAGCACGACTAGCGGAATCCAAGAGACCCAGTACTTC.

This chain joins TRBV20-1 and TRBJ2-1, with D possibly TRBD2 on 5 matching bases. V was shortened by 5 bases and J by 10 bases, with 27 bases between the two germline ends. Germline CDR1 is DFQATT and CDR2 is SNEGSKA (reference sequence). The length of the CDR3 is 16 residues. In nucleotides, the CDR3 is TGCAGTGCTCCCTTGTCGGCGGGTCGACTATACCCAGAGCAGTTCTTC. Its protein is CSAPLSAGRLYPEQFF.

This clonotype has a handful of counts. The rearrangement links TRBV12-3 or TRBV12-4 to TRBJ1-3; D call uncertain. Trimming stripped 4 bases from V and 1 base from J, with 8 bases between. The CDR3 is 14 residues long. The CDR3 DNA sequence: TGTGCCAGCAGTTCGACCGGGTCTGGAAACACCATATATTTT. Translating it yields CASSSTGSGNTIYF.

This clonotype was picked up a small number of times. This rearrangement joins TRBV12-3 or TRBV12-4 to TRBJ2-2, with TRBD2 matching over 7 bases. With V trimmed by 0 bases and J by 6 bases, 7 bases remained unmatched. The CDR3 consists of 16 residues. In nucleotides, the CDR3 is TGTGCCAGCAGTTTAGCTCGGCGGGAGTCGGCCGGGGAGCTGTTTTTT. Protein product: CASSLARRESAGELFF.

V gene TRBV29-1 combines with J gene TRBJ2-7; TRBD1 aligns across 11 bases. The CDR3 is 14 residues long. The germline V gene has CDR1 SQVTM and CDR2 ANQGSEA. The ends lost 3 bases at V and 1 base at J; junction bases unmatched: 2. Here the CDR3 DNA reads TGCAGCGTTGATGGGACAGGGGGGTCCTACGAGCAGTACTTC. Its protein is CSVDGTGGSYEQYF.

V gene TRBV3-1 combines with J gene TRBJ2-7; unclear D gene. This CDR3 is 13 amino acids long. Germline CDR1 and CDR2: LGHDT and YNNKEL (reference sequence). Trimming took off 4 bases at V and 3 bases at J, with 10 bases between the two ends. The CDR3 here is CASSLGKYYEQYF. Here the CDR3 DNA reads TGTGCCAGCAGCCTGGGCAAGTACTACGAGCAGTACTTC.

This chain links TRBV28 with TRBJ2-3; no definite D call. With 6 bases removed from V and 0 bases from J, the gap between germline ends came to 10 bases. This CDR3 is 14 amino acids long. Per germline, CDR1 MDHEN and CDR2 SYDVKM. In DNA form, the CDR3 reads TGTGCCAGCAGCGATTTACGAAGCACAGATACGCAGTATTTT. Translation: CASSDLRSTDTQYF.

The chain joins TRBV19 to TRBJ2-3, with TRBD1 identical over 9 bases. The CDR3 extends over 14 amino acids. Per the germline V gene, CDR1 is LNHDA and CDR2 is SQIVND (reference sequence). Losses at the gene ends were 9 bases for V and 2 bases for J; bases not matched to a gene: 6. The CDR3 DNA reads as TGTGCCAGCACCGGGACAGGGATCACAGATACGCAGTATTTT. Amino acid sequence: CASTGTGITDTQYF.

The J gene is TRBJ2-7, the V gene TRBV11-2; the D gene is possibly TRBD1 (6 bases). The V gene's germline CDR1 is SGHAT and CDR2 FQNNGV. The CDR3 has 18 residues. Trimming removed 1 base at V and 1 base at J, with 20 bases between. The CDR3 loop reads CASSLVGGRGTQSYEQYF. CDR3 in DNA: TGTGCCAGCAGCTTAGTTGGGGGCAGGGGAACACAATCCTACGAGCAGTACTTC.

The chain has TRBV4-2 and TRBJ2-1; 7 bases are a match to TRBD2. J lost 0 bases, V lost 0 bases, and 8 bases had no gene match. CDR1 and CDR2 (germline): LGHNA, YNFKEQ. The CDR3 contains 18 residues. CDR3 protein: CASSQEGGSAGSYNEQFF. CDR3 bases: TGTGCCAGCAGCCAAGAGGGCGGGAGTGCGGGCTCCTACAATGAGCAGTTCTTC.

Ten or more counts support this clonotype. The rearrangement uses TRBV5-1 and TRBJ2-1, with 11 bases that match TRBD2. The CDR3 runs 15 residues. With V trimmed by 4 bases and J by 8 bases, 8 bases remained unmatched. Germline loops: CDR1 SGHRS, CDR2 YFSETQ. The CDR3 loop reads CASSTTSGSIDEQFF. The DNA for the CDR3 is TGCGCCAGCAGCACCACTAGCGGGAGTATCGATGAGCAGTTCTTC. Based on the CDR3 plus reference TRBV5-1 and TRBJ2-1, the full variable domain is KAGVTQTPRYLIKTRGQQVTLSCSPISGHRSVSWYQQTPGQGLQFLFEYFSETQRNKGNFPGRFSGRQFSNSRSEMNVSTLELGDSALYLCASSTTSGSIDEQFFGPGTRLTVL.

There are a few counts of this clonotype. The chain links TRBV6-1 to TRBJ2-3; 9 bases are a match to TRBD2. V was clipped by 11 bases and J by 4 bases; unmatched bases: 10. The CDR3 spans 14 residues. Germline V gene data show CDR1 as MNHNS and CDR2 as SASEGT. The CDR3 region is CAGWREGRADTQYF. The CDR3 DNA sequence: TGTGCCGGGTGGCGGGAGGGCCGGGCAGATACGCAGTATTTT.

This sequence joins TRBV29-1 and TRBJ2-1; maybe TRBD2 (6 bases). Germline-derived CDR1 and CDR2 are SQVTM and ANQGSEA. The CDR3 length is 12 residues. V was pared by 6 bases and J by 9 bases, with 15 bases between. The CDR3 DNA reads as TGCAGCGTGAAGGGAGGAACGGGTGAGCAGTTCTTC. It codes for CSVKGGTGEQFF.

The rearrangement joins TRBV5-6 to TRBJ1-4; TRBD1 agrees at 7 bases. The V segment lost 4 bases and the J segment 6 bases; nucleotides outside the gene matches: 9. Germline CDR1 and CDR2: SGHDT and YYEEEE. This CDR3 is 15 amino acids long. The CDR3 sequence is CASSSRQGGDEKLFF. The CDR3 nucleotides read TGTGCCAGCAGCAGTCGACAGGGTGGAGATGAAAAACTGTTTTTT. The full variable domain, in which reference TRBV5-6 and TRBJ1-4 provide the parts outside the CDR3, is DAGVTQSPTHLIKTRGQQVTLRCSPKSGHDTVSWYQQALGQGPQFIFQYYEEEERQRGNFPDRFSGHQFPNYSSELNVNALLLGDSALYLCASSSRQGGDEKLFFGSGTQLSVL.

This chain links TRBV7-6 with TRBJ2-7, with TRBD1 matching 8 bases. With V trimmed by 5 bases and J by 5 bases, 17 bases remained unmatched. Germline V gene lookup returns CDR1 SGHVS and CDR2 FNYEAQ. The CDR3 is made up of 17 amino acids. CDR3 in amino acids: CASSPLLGGQGPHEQYF. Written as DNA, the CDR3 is TGTGCCAGCAGCCCCCTCCTCGGCGGACAGGGTCCCCACGAGCAGTACTTC.

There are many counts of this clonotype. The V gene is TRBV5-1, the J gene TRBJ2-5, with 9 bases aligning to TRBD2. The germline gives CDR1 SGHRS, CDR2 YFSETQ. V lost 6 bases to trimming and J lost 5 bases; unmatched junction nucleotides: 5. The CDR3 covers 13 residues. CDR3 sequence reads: CASKLAGTETQYF. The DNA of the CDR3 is TGCGCCAGCAAGCTAGCGGGAACTGAGACCCAGTACTTC.

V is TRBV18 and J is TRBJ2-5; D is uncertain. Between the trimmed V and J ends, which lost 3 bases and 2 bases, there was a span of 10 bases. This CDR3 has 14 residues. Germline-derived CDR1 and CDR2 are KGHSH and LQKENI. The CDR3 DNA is TGTGCCAGCTCACCTGGGGTCCGGCAAGAGACCCAGTACTTC. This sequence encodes CASSPGVRQETQYF.

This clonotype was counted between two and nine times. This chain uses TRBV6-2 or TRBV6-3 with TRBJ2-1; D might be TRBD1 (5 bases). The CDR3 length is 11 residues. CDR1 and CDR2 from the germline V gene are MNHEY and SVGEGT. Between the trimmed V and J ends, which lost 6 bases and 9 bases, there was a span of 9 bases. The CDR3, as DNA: TGTGCCAGCAGCCGAAGGGGTGAGCAGTTCTTC. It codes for CASSRRGEQFF.

CDR3 in DNA: TGTGCCAGCAGCCGAGCGGTGGAACGGGGGAATGAGCAGTTCTTC. Encoded protein: CASSRAVERGNEQFF. V is TRBV4-2 and J is TRBJ2-1, with D tentatively TRBD2 (6 bases). This CDR3 is built from 15 residues. Trimming shortened V by 4 bases and J by 7 bases, and 17 bases separated the two germline ends. Germline V gene sequence: CDR1 LGHNA, CDR2 YNFKEQ.

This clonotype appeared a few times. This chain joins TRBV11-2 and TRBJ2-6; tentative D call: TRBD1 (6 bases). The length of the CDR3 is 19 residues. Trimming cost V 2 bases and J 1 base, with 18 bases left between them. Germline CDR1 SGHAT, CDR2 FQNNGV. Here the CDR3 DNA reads TGTGCCAGCAGCTTAAGCTCACCAAGGACAGCGTCTGGGGCCAACGTCCTGACTTTC. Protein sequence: CASSLSSPRTASGANVLTF.

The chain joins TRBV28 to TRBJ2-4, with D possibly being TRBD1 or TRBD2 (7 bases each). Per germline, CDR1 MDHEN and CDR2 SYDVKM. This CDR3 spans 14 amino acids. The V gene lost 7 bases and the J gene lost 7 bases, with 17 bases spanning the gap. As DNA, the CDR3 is TGTGCCAGCACGAGCCAGGGGGGGCGGAACATTCAGTACTTC. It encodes CASTSQGGRNIQYF.

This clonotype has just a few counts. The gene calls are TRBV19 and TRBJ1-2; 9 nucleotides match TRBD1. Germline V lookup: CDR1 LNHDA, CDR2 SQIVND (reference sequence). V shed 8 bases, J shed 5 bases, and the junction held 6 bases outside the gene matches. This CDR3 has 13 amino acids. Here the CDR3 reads CASGTGGGYGYTF. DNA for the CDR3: TGTGCCAGTGGTACAGGGGGCGGATATGGCTACACCTTC. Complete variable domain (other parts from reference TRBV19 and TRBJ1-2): DGGITQSPKYLFRKEGQNVTLSCEQNLNHDAMYWYRQDPGQGLRLIYYSQIVNDFQKGDIAEGYSVSREKKESFPLTVTSAQKNPTAFYLCASGTGGGYGYTFGSGTRLTVV.

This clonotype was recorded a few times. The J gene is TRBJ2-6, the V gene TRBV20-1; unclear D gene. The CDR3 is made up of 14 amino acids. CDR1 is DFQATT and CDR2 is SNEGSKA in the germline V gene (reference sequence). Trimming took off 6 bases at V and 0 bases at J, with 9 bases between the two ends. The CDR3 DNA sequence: TGCAGTGCCCTCGATAGCTCTGGGGCCAACGTCCTGACTTTC. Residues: CSALDSSGANVLTF.

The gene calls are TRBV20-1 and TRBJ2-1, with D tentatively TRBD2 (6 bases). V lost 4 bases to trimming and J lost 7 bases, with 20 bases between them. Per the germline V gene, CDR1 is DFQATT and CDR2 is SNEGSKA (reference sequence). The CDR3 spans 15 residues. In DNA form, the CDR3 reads TGCAGTGCTATTGGGACGGGAGCGGCTTTGAATGAGCAGTTCTTC. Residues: CSAIGTGAALNEQFF.

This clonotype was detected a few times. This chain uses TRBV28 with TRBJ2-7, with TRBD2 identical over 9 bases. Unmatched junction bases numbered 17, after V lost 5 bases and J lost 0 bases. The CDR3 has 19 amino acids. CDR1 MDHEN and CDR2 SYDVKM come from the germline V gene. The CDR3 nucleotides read TGTGCCAGCAGTACACGAGGGCTAGCGGGACTCCTGCGCTCCTACGAGCAGTACTTC. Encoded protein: CASSTRGLAGLLRSYEQYF.

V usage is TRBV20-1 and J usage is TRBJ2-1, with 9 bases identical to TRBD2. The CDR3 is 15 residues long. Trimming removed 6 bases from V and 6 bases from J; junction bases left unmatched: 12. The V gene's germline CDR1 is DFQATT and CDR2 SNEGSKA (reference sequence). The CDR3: CSANPPSGTSNEQFF. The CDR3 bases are TGCAGTGCAAACCCCCCTAGCGGGACTTCCAATGAGCAGTTCTTC.

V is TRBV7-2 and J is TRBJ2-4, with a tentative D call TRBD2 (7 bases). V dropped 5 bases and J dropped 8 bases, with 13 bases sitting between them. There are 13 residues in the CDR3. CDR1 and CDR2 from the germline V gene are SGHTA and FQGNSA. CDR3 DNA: TGTGCCAGCAGCGGGGGGGCAGGAGACATTCAGTACTTC. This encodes CASSGGAGDIQYF.

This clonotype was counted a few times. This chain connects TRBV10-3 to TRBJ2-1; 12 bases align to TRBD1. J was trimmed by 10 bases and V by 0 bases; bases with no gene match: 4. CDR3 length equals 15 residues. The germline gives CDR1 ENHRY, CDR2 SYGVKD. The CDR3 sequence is CAISESGQGAREQFF. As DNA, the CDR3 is TGTGCCATCAGTGAGTCGGGACAGGGGGCAAGAGAGCAGTTCTTC.

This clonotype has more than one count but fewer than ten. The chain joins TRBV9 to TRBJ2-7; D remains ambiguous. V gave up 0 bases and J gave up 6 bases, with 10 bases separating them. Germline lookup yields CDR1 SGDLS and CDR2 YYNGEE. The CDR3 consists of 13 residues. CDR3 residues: CASSVGTAREQYF. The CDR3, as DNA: TGTGCCAGCAGCGTAGGGACCGCTCGCGAGCAGTACTTC.